One sample yielded the 25 T cell receptor beta chains listed below, sequenced in a study of neurological immune-mediated disorders. TCRdb re-called the 5' RACE reads through MiXCR, storing one row per CDR3 protein. Altogether approximately 50,000 distinct CDR3 sequences are present, around 3.6% being singletons, with the ten largest covering roughly 1.7%. Sequencing was carried out using PBMCs. These receptors were taken from a young man with multiple sclerosis.

The sample holds many counts of this clonotype. The V gene is TRBV7-2, the J gene TRBJ1-4, with D hard to call. Germline CDR1 is SGHTA and CDR2 is FQGNSA. CDR3 length: 14 residues. V was pared by 1 base and J by 5 bases, with 8 bases between. The CDR3 region is CASSLGPRNEKLFF. The CDR3 bases are TGTGCCAGCAGCTTAGGTCCGAGGAATGAAAAACTGTTTTTT.

This clonotype was found many times. The genes are TRBV28 and TRBJ1-6; 10 bases align to TRBD1. CDR3 length: 14 amino acids. The germline V gene encodes CDR1 MDHEN and CDR2 SYDVKM. V was pared by 6 bases and J by 10 bases, with 6 bases of the junction left unmatched. The CDR3 bases are TGTGCCAGCAGATCGACAGGGGGCGCCTCACCCCTCCACTTT. It translates to CASRSTGGASPLHF.

This clonotype has a count of ten or more. This chain joins TRBV3-1 and TRBJ1-1; D gene uncertain. V shed 4 bases and J shed 5 bases, with 17 bases lying between them. The germline V gene encodes CDR1 LGHDT and CDR2 YNNKEL (reference sequence). The CDR3 runs 15 residues. The CDR3 DNA sequence: TGTGCCAGCAGCCCAATAGCCGGGGAGAGGACTGAAGCTTTCTTT. Residues: CASSPIAGERTEAFF.

In its sample, this clonotype was seen many times. The V call is TRBV20-1, the J call TRBJ2-7; TRBD1 might be the D (6 bases). The germline V gene has CDR1 DFQATT and CDR2 SNEGSKA (reference sequence). V gave up 0 bases and J gave up 3 bases, with 18 bases separating them. The CDR3 spans 16 residues. This CDR3 reads CSARETATGLNYEQYF. The CDR3 DNA reads as TGCAGTGCTAGAGAAACGGCGACAGGTCTAAACTACGAGCAGTACTTC.

This clonotype was picked up many times. The rearrangement links TRBV5-6 to TRBJ1-2, with unresolved D. The CDR3 runs 12 residues. The V gene lost 0 bases and the J gene lost 6 bases, with 6 bases spanning the gap. Germline V gives CDR1 SGHDT, CDR2 YYEEEE. This chain's CDR3 is CASSLGRNGYTF. The CDR3 coding sequence is TGTGCCAGCAGCTTGGGCAGGAATGGCTACACCTTC.

In this sample, this clonotype turned up many times. The V and J genes are TRBV6-1 and TRBJ2-3; 10 bases are shared with TRBD2. The CDR3 contains 15 residues. V trimming: 10 bases; J trimming: 0 bases; junction bases outside the gene matches: 7. The germline CDR1 and CDR2 sequences are MNHNS and SASEGT. CDR3 sequence (DNA): TGTGCCACTGCTATGACTAGCGGGAGCACAGATACGCAGTATTTT. This translates into CATAMTSGSTDTQYF.

Ten or more counts support this clonotype. The chain links TRBV12-3 or TRBV12-4 to TRBJ1-5, with D uncertain. The CDR3 runs 15 residues. Trimming shortened V by 2 bases and J by 4 bases, and 12 bases separated the two germline ends. As DNA, the CDR3 is TGTGCCAGCAGTTTATTCGGCCAGATGAATCAGCCCCAGCATTTT. Its protein product is CASSLFGQMNQPQHF.

This clonotype has at least ten counts. The rearrangement uses TRBV7-9 and TRBJ1-1, with 7 bases identical to TRBD1. The ends lost 1 base at V and 6 bases at J; junction bases unmatched: 5. Germline values: CDR1 SEHNR, CDR2 FQNEAQ (reference sequence). The CDR3 extends over 14 amino acids. The CDR3 DNA is TGTGCCAGCAGCTTAGACAGGGGTAGGGCTGAAGCTTTCTTT. It encodes CASSLDRGRAEAFF. Filled out from reference TRBV7-9 and TRBJ1-1, the complete variable domain reads DTGVSQNPRHKITKRGQNVTFRCDPISEHNRLYWYRQTLGQGPEFLTYFQNEAQLEKSRLLSDRFSAERPKGSFSTLEIQRTEQGDSAMYLCASSLDRGRAEAFFGQGTRLTVV.

In its sample, this clonotype was seen a few times. A read error may account for a junction end that differs from germline. V gene TRBV10-3 combines with J gene TRBJ1-6, with TRBD1 matching over 8 bases. The CDR3 is made up of 17 amino acids. The germline V gene encodes CDR1 ENHRY and CDR2 SYGVKD. DNA of the CDR3: TGTGCCATCAGTGAGCCCGGACAGGGCGTCTATAATTCACCCCTCAACTTT. It yields the protein CAISEPGQGVYNSPLNF.

The sample holds many counts of this clonotype. The chain combines TRBV20-1 with TRBJ1-2; D perhaps matches TRBD1 (5 bases). Trimming pared 1 base from V and 8 bases from J, leaving 14 bases between. This CDR3 region has 13 residues. Germline V gene sequence: CDR1 DFQATT, CDR2 SNEGSKA (reference sequence). The CDR3 spells CSARAPQGLGYTF. DNA for the CDR3: TGCAGTGCTAGAGCCCCCCAGGGTCTGGGCTACACCTTC.

This clonotype has a count of ten or more. The V and J genes are TRBV20-1 and TRBJ2-4; D is undetermined. Germline V gene sequence: CDR1 DFQATT, CDR2 SNEGSKA (reference sequence). V lost 5 bases and J 7 bases, leaving 9 bases between the germline ends. This CDR3 has 11 residues. Written as DNA, the CDR3 is TGCAGTGCTCCGGACCTCAACATTCAGTACTTC. Protein: CSAPDLNIQYF.

This clonotype was detected many times. This sequence joins TRBV29-1 and TRBJ2-2, with 8 bases aligning to TRBD2. CDR1 is SQVTM and CDR2 is ANQGSEA in the germline V gene. This CDR3 is built from 15 residues. With 4 bases clipped from V and 0 bases from J, the junction kept 4 bases outside the gene matches. CDR3 in amino acids: CSVGPGGSNTGELFF. The CDR3 region has the DNA TGCAGCGTTGGACCGGGGGGGTCGAACACCGGGGAGCTGTTTTTT.

This clonotype was counted at least ten times. The V gene is TRBV7-9, the J gene TRBJ2-3, with D unclear. Germline lookup yields CDR1 SEHNR and CDR2 FQNEAQ (reference sequence). V lost 4 bases and J 10 bases, leaving 9 bases between the germline ends. This CDR3 has 11 residues. The CDR3 loop reads CASSSLSPQYF. The CDR3 DNA reads TGTGCCAGCAGCTCCCTCTCCCCGCAGTATTTT.

This clonotype was observed at least ten times. The chain couples TRBV9 to TRBJ2-1, with D unresolved. CDR1 SGDLS and CDR2 YYNGEE come from the germline V gene. The CDR3 consists of 14 residues. V gave up 0 bases and J gave up 4 bases, with 8 bases separating them. The CDR3 nucleotides are TGTGCCAGCAGCGTAGATCCTCTGTACAATGAGCAGTTCTTC. Amino acids: CASSVDPLYNEQFF.

This clonotype was counted at least ten times. The gene calls are TRBV5-1 and TRBJ2-1, with 12 bases lining up with TRBD1. The CDR3 extends over 15 amino acids. V lost 4 bases and J lost 6; bases outside the gene matches: 5. Germline V gene sequence: CDR1 SGHRS, CDR2 YFSETQ. The CDR3 sequence is CASSIGDRGLNEQFF. The DNA of the CDR3 is TGCGCCAGCAGCATCGGGGACAGGGGGCTCAATGAGCAGTTCTTC.

This clonotype was seen at least ten times. The genes are TRBV7-9 and TRBJ2-5; D may match TRBD1 or TRBD2 (7 bases each). The CDR3 runs to 16 residues. The V end lost 5 bases, the J end lost 4 bases, and 20 bases lay between the germline ends. Germline CDR1 SEHNR, CDR2 FQNEAQ (reference sequence). This CDR3 reads CASSPRGDREGETQYF. The DNA for the CDR3 is TGTGCCAGCAGCCCGAGAGGCGACAGGGAGGGAGAGACCCAGTACTTC.

This clonotype came up many times. The chain recombines TRBV11-2 with TRBJ2-3; unclear D gene. CDR3 length: 15 residues. The V end was cut by 1 base, the J end by 3 bases, with 11 bases between. The germline V gene has CDR1 SGHAT and CDR2 FQNNGV. The CDR3 spells CASSLAGRGTDTQYF. For the CDR3, the DNA is TGTGCCAGCAGCTTAGCAGGTAGAGGTACAGATACGCAGTATTTT. Using reference TRBV11-2 and TRBJ2-3 for the parts outside the CDR3, the full variable domain is EAGVAQSPRYKIIEKRQSVAFWCNPISGHATLYWYQQILGQGPKLLIQFQNNGVVDDSQLPKDRFSAERLKGVDSTLKIQPAKLEDSAVYLCASSLAGRGTDTQYFGPGTRLTVL.

The table lists this clonotype with a few counts. One end of the junction does not line up with germline, which may come from a read error. The gene calls are TRBV5-1 and TRBJ1-6, with D uncertain. This CDR3 has 13 residues. Per germline, CDR1 SGHRS and CDR2 YFSETQ. The chain's CDR3 is CASSLDEDFSLNF. CDR3 nucleotide sequence: TGCGCCAGCAGCTTGGACGAAGACTTTAGCCTCAACTTT.

This clonotype has at least ten counts. The chain is built from TRBV5-1 and TRBJ2-7; D call uncertain. Looked up from germline, CDR1 is SGHRS and CDR2 is YFSETQ. V was pared by 0 bases and J by 5 bases, with 3 bases between. This CDR3 is built from 11 residues. The chain's CDR3 is CASSLVDEQYF. The DNA of the CDR3 is TGCGCCAGCAGCTTGGTAGACGAGCAGTACTTC. Together with reference TRBV5-1 and TRBJ2-7, the CDR3 gives the full variable domain: KAGVTQTPRYLIKTRGQQVTLSCSPISGHRSVSWYQQTPGQGLQFLFEYFSETQRNKGNFPGRFSGRQFSNSRSEMNVSTLELGDSALYLCASSLVDEQYFGPGTRLTVT.

The table lists this clonotype with many counts. This sequence joins TRBV12-3 or TRBV12-4 and TRBJ1-4, with D unclear. There are 12 residues in the CDR3. Deletions cut 3 bases from V and 7 bases from J, with 6 bases between. The CDR3 nucleotides read TGTGCCAGCAGTTTTGGAGGTGAAAAACTGTTTTTT. This codes for CASSFGGEKLFF.

This clonotype has ten or more counts. V gene TRBV3-1 combines with J gene TRBJ1-5; TRBD1 might be the D (5 bases). The V end was cut by 1 base, the J end by 5 bases, with 9 bases between. CDR1 is LGHDT, CDR2 YNNKEL, per germline (reference sequence). The CDR3 extends over 14 amino acids. CDR3 in DNA: TGTGCCAGCAGCCAAGCCGGGACGGATCAGCCCCAGCATTTT. It translates to CASSQAGTDQPQHF.

This clonotype was counted many times. J is TRBJ2-1 and V is TRBV7-3; 14 bases match TRBD2. This CDR3 has 17 residues. V lost 5 bases to trimming and J lost 8 bases; unmatched junction nucleotides: 11. CDR1 and CDR2 (germline): SGHTA, FQGTGA. As DNA, the CDR3 is TGTGCCAGCAGCACCTCCGGGACTAGCGGGGGTGGGTATGAGCAGTTCTTC. As protein: CASSTSGTSGGGYEQFF.

This clonotype was observed at least ten times. This chain connects TRBV16 to TRBJ1-1; 10 bases line up with TRBD1. This CDR3 spans 13 amino acids. Trimming took 8 bases from V and 4 from J; bases not matched to a gene: 4. Per germline, CDR1 KGHSY and CDR2 FQNENV. The DNA of the CDR3 is TGTGCCAGCCTGTGGACAGGGGGCACTGAAGCTTTCTTT. Translating gives CASLWTGGTEAFF.

The table lists this clonotype with many counts. This rearrangement joins TRBV29-1 to TRBJ2-7; D remains unclear. Per germline, CDR1 SQVTM and CDR2 ANQGSEA. This CDR3 has 12 residues. Trimming removed 0 bases at V and 6 bases at J, with 9 bases between. This CDR3 is CSVEEMSSEQYF. The DNA for the CDR3 is TGCAGCGTTGAAGAGATGTCCAGCGAGCAGTACTTC.

This clonotype appeared many times. The J gene is TRBJ2-6, the V gene TRBV12-3 or TRBV12-4, with unresolved D. The ends were cut back, 11 bases at V and 2 bases at J, with 10 bases in the middle. The CDR3 totals 13 residues. The CDR3 sequence is CAARLAGANVLTF. The CDR3 bases are TGTGCCGCCAGGTTGGCTGGGGCCAACGTCCTGACTTTC.